This TCR beta chain stems from a study of T and B cells in COVID-19 patients. BIOMED2 TRB-A/B primer pools were used in multiplex TRB PCR. TCRdb recomputed calls from the multiplex PCR reads with MiXCR, one row per CDR3 protein. This table has some 4,000 distinct CDR3 sequences, approximately 20% appearing once. In its sample, this clonotype is medium-sized. From blood, about 230-500 ng of genomic DNA served as TRB template. The V end lost 6 bases, the J end lost 4 bases, and 13 bases lay between the germline ends. This CDR3 comprises 15 residues. The J gene is TRBJ1-6, the V gene TRBV12-3 or TRBV12-4; no definite D call. The sequenced material came from blood. The clonotype comes from a human donor with active COVID-19. The chain's CDR3 is CASSYDKTYNSPLHF. In DNA form, the CDR3 reads TGTGCCAGCAGCTATGACAAAACATATAATTCACCCCTCCACTTT.